One sample yielded the 8 T cell receptor beta chains listed below, sequenced in a study of shared T cell receptors in the human thymus. Using immunoSEQ multiplex PCR, the repertoire was profiled, and TCRdb retains in-frame clones only, with some absent. This table holds over 650,000 clones, roughly 86% found once. Another study also made use of these data, one on human thymus T cells.

The sequencing sample was made of thymocytes. These receptor sequences come from a boy under two years old with a congenital heart defect.

The chain is built from TRBV5-6 and TRBJ2-1; 9 positions match TRBD1. Trimming removed 1 base from V and 8 bases from J; junction bases left unmatched: 7. The CDR3 totals 15 residues. CDR1 and CDR2 (germline): SGHDT, YYEEEE. The CDR3 sequence: CASSLTGTGYHEQFF. Here the CDR3 DNA reads TGTGCCAGCAGCTTGACCGGGACAGGGTATCATGAGCAGTTCTTC.

This clone was recorded a few times. The rearrangement links TRBV5-1 to TRBJ2-1; a weak D match, TRBD2 (5 bases). Germline V gene data show CDR1 as SGHRS and CDR2 as YFSETQ. V was trimmed by 5 bases and J by 0 bases, leaving 12 bases between them. This CDR3 is built from 15 residues. The CDR3 loop is CASRPARGSYNEQFF. In DNA form, the CDR3 reads TGCGCCAGCAGACCAGCCCGGGGCTCCTACAATGAGCAGTTCTTC.

The chain employs TRBV19 and TRBJ2-7; weak D call: TRBD1 (6 bases). The CDR3 totals 14 residues. The V and J ends lost 5 bases and 6 bases respectively, with 17 bases between them. Per germline, CDR1 LNHDA and CDR2 SQIVND (reference sequence). The CDR3 DNA sequence: TGTGCCAGTAGTTACAGGGTCACGGCGGGCGAGCAGTACTTC. Protein product: CASSYRVTAGEQYF. Full variable domain (outside the CDR3, taken from reference TRBV19 and TRBJ2-7): DGGITQSPKYLFRKEGQNVTLSCEQNLNHDAMYWYRQDPGQGLRLIYYSQIVNDFQKGDIAEGYSVSREKKESFPLTVTSAQKNPTAFYLCASSYRVTAGEQYFGPGTRLTVT.

The chain combines TRBV19 with TRBJ2-2; 7 bases are a match to TRBD1. CDR3 length: 16 residues. CDR1 is LNHDA, CDR2 SQIVND, per germline (reference sequence). With 6 bases clipped from V and 1 base from J, the junction kept 8 bases outside the gene matches. The CDR3 is CASRSHYRGNTGELFF. CDR3 DNA sequence: TGTGCCAGTAGGTCTCATTACAGGGGGAACACCGGGGAGCTGTTTTTT. Full variable domain (rest looked up from reference TRBV19 and TRBJ2-2): DGGITQSPKYLFRKEGQNVTLSCEQNLNHDAMYWYRQDPGQGLRLIYYSQIVNDFQKGDIAEGYSVSREKKESFPLTVTSAQKNPTAFYLCASRSHYRGNTGELFFGEGSRLTVL.

J is TRBJ2-7 and V is TRBV13, with D possibly TRBD1 on 6 matching bases. CDR3 size: 13 residues. In germline, CDR1 is PRHDT, CDR2 FYEKMQ (reference sequence). The V end lost 5 bases, the J end lost 3 bases, and 11 bases lay between the germline ends. CDR3 loop: CASSGRDNYEQYF. The DNA of the CDR3 is TGTGCCAGCAGCGGCCGGGACAACTACGAGCAGTACTTC.

The chain uses TRBV4-2 and TRBJ1-2, with a possible D match to TRBD1 (5 bases). The germline V gene has CDR1 LGHNA and CDR2 YNFKEQ. The CDR3 length is 19 residues. The V and J ends lost 0 bases and 5 bases respectively, with 25 bases between them. In DNA form, the CDR3 reads TGTGCCAGCAGCCAAGATATGGTCTCGCGGGACGGAACTTTGTATGGCTACACCTTC. It is translated as CASSQDMVSRDGTLYGYTF.

This clone was observed once. The rearrangement uses TRBV7-2 and TRBJ1-5, with D uncertain. CDR3 length: 17 residues. The germline gives CDR1 SGHTA, CDR2 FQGNSA. The V and J ends lost 5 bases and 1 base respectively, with 18 bases between them. As DNA, the CDR3 is TGTGCCAGCAGCCTACATCCCCCGGGAGAAAGCAATCAGCCCCAGCATTTT. It yields the protein CASSLHPPGESNQPQHF.

Remarks on this clone: This CDR3 is also generated by other DNA sequences in the sample. The chain carries TRBV18 and TRBJ1-1; D ambiguous. The CDR3 spans 14 residues. CDR1 is KGHSH and CDR2 is LQKENI in the germline V gene. Trimming removed 3 bases at V and 1 base at J, with 9 bases between. CDR3 region: CASSPRNRNTEAFF. Written as DNA, the CDR3 is TGTGCCAGCTCACCGAGAAACAGGAACACTGAAGCTTTCTTT.